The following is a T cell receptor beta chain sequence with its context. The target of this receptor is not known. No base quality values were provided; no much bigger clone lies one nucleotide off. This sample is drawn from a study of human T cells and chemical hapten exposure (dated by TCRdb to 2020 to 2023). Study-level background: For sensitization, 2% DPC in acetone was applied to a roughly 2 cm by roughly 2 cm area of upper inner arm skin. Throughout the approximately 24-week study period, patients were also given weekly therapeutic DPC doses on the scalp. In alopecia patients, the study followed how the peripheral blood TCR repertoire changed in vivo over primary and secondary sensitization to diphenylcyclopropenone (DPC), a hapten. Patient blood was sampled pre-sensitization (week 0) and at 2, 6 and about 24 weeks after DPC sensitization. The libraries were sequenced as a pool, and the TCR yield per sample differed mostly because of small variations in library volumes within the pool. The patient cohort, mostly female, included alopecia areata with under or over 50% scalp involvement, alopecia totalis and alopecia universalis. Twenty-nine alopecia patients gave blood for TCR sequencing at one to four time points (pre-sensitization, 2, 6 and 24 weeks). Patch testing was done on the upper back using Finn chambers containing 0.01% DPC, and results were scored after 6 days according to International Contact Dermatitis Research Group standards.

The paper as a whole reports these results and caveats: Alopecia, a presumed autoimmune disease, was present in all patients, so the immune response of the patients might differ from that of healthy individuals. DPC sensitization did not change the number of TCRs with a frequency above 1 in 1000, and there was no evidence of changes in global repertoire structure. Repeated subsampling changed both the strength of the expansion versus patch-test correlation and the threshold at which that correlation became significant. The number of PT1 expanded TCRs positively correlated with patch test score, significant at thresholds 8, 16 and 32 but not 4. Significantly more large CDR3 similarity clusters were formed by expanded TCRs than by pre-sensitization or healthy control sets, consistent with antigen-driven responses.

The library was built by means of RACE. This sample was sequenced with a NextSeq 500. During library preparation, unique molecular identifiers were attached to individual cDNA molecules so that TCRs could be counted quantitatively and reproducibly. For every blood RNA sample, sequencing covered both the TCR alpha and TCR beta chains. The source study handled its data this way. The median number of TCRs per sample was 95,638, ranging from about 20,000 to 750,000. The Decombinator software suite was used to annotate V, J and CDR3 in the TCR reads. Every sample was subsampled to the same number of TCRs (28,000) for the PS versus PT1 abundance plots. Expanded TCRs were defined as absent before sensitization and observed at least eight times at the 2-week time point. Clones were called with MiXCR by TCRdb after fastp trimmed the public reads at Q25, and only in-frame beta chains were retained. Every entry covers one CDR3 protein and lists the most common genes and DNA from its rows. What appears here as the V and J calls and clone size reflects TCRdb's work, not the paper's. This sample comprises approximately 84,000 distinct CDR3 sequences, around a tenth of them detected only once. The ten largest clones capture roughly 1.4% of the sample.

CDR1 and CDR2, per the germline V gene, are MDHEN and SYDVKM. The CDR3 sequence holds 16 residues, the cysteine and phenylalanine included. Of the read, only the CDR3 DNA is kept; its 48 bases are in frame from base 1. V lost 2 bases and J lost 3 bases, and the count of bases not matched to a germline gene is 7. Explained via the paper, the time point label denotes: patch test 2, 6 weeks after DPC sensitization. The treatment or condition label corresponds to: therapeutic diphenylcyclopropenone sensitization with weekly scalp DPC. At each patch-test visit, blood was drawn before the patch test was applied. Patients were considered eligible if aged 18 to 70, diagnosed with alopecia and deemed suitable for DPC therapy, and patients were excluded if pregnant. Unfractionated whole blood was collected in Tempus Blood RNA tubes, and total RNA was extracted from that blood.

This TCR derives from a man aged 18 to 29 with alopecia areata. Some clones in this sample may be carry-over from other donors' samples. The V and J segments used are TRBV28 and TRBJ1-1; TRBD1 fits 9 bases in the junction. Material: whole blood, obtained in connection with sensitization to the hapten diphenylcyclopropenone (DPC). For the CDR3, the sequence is CASSLGPWTGDTEAFF. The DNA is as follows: TGTGCCAGCAGTTTAGGGCCGTGGACAGGGGACACTGAAGCTTTCTTT.